This T cell receptor (beta chain) was sequenced during a study of blood T cell repertoires in COVID-19. Study at large: The origin of the acute and convalescent COVID-19 samples was the United States, Italy and Spain. In each case, the material was cDNA or gDNA derived from T cells, B-cell-depleted T cells, or PBMCs.

Original data processing: Quantification of nucleated cells was approximated via reference gene primer amplification. Sequenced by immunoSEQ multiplex PCR; TCRdb stores in-frame clones only, minus some. V, J and clone size reflect that table, while D and trimming were determined from the DNA. The data show approximately 120,000 clones, roughly 85% seen once. Specimen: peripheral blood. This clonotype originated in a man older than 75 with active or convalescent COVID-19.

CDR3 sequence reads: CASSPPNQGAVAEKLFF. For the CDR3, the DNA is TGTGCCAGCTCACCACCGAATCAGGGGGCTGTGGCTGAAAAACTGTTTTTT. V gene TRBV18 combines with J gene TRBJ1-4, with TRBD1 identical over 8 bases. Germline CDR1 reads KGHSH; CDR2 reads LQKENI. This CDR3 is built from 17 residues. After removal of 0 bases from V and 7 bases from J, the junction contained 10 bases not matched to a gene.